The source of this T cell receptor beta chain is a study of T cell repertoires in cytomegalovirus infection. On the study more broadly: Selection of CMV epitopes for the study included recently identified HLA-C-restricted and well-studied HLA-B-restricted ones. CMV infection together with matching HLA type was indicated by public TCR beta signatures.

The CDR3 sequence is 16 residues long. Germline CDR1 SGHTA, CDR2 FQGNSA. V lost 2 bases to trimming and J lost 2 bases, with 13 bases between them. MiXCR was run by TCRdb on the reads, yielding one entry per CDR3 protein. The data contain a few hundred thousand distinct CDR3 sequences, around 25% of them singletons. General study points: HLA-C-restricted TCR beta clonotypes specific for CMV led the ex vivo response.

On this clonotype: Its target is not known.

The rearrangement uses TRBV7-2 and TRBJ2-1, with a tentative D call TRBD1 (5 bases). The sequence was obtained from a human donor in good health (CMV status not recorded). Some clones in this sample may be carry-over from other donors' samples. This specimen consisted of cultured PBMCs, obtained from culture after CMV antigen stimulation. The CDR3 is CASSLLGEKPYNEQFF. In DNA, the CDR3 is TGTGCCAGCAGCTTATTAGGGGAAAAGCCCTACAATGAGCAGTTCTTC.